The clone carrying this TCR beta chain was counted only a few times. This specimen comes from a study of blood T cell repertoires in COVID-19. Turning to the study itself: Acute and convalescent COVID-19 samples came from the United States, Italy and Spain. From T cells, B-cell-depleted T cells, or PBMCs came the material, which was cDNA or gDNA.

The assay was immunoSEQ multiplex PCR, and TCRdb's table has in-frame clones only and misses some. The repertoire has 150,000 to 200,000 clones, about 77% of them found once; the top ten carry roughly 2.8%. Sequences were obtained from peripheral blood. This sequence originates from a woman of 80 years or more with active or convalescent COVID-19.

CDR3 region: CASSLGNRAYGYTF. The CDR3 nucleotides read TGTGCCAGCAGCTTGGGGAACAGGGCCTATGGCTACACCTTC. The chain uses TRBV5-6 and TRBJ1-2, with TRBD1 as a possible D gene (6 bases). V was cut by 0 bases and J by 4 bases, with 10 bases left in between. Looked up from germline, CDR1 is SGHDT and CDR2 is YYEEEE. There are 14 residues in the CDR3.